Listed here are 16 T cell receptor beta chains from one sample, sequenced in a study of radiotherapy plus CTLA-4 blockade in lung cancer. Clones were read by immunoSEQ multiplex PCR, and TCRdb kept only the in-frame ones, dropping some. The sample records roughly 93,000 clones, roughly 80% being singletons. Sequencing used peripheral blood, obtained from a patient treated with radiotherapy plus ipilimumab. These receptors all stem from a human donor with non-small cell lung cancer who had a partial response to radiotherapy plus ipilimumab.

The table lists this clone with a count of one. The rearrangement links TRBV15 to TRBJ2-7, with a possible D match to TRBD1 (6 bases). This CDR3 region has 15 residues. Looked up from germline, CDR1 is LNHNV and CDR2 is YYDKDF (reference sequence). Trimming pared 5 bases from V and 0 bases from J, leaving 14 bases between. This CDR3 reads CATSESTGTSYEQYF. Here the CDR3 DNA reads TGTGCCACCAGCGAAAGCACAGGGACCTCCTACGAGCAGTACTTC. Drawing the rest from reference TRBV15 and TRBJ2-7, the complete variable domain is DAMVIQNPRYQVTQFGKPVTLSCSQTLNHNVMYWYQQKSSQAPKLLFHYYDKDFNNEADTPDNFQSRRPNTSFCFLDIRSPGLGDTAMYLCATSESTGTSYEQYFGPGTRLTVT.

This clone was seen only once. The genes are TRBV9 and TRBJ1-5; TRBD1 might be the D (5 bases). The V and J ends lost 4 bases and 14 bases respectively, with 37 bases between them. This CDR3 comprises 19 residues. The germline V gene has CDR1 SGDLS and CDR2 YYNGEE. For the CDR3, the DNA is TGTGCCAGCAGCAGGCCGGTGGGGGGGAATGCGGCATTCCGAGGGTTAAAGCATTTT. Its translation: CASSRPVGGNAAFRGLKHF.

The V and J genes are TRBV7-3 and TRBJ2-3; 8 nucleotides align to TRBD2. CDR1 and CDR2 from the germline V gene are SGHTA and FQGTGA. The CDR3 is made up of 14 amino acids. V lost 5 bases to trimming and J lost 6 bases; unmatched junction nucleotides: 7. CDR3 loop: CASSPGGVRDTQYF. The CDR3 nucleotides are TGTGCCAGCAGCCCGGGGGGGGTCAGGGATACGCAGTATTTT.

The chain couples TRBV5-1 to TRBJ1-1; TRBD1 agrees at 7 bases. CDR3 size: 15 residues. The germline V gene encodes CDR1 SGHRS and CDR2 YFSETQ. The V and J ends lost 5 bases and 4 bases, in that order; junction bases with no gene match: 11. DNA of the CDR3: TGCGCCAGCAGACGAATCGACAGGGCGGGCACTGAAGCTTTCTTT. Residues: CASRRIDRAGTEAFF.

The chain is built from TRBV19 and TRBJ2-1; possible D gene TRBD2, 6 bases. Trimming removed 4 bases from V and 0 bases from J, with 10 bases in between. Germline V gene data show CDR1 as LNHDA and CDR2 as SQIVND (reference sequence). The CDR3 contains 15 residues. CDR3 nucleotides: TGTGCCAGTAGTAAGCGGGCGAGCTCCTACAATGAGCAGTTCTTC. Its protein is CASSKRASSYNEQFF.

This sequence joins TRBV5-8 and TRBJ1-5, with no clear D. The CDR3 runs 12 residues. V was clipped by 4 bases and J by 4 bases, with 6 bases between them. Looked up from germline, CDR1 is SGHTS and CDR2 is YDEGEE. Written as DNA, the CDR3 is TGTGCCAGCAGCCTCAGGAATCAGCCCCAGCATTTT. Its translation is CASSLRNQPQHF.

This sequence joins TRBV5-6 and TRBJ2-7; 10 nucleotides agree with TRBD2. Per the germline V gene, CDR1 is SGHDT and CDR2 is YYEEEE. The CDR3 sequence is 15 residues long. V was clipped by 7 bases and J by 5 bases; unmatched bases: 12. The CDR3 nucleotides read TGTGCCAGCTCGACCCTAGCGGGAGAAACCCACGAGCAGTACTTC. It encodes CASSTLAGETHEQYF. The full variable domain, with the rest looked up from reference TRBV5-6 and TRBJ2-7, is DAGVTQSPTHLIKTRGQQVTLRCSPKSGHDTVSWYQQALGQGPQFIFQYYEEEERQRGNFPDRFSGHQFPNYSSELNVNALLLGDSALYLCASSTLAGETHEQYFGPGTRLTVT.

This chain connects TRBV19 to TRBJ2-1; 12 bases agree with TRBD2. The CDR3 has 16 residues. V lost 8 bases and J lost 2; bases outside the gene matches: 7. Germline V lookup: CDR1 LNHDA, CDR2 SQIVND (reference sequence). CDR3 region: CASFSGTSGPYNEQFF. The CDR3 DNA is TGTGCCAGTTTTTCTGGGACTAGCGGGCCCTACAATGAGCAGTTCTTC. Complete variable domain (other parts from reference TRBV19 and TRBJ2-1): DGGITQSPKYLFRKEGQNVTLSCEQNLNHDAMYWYRQDPGQGLRLIYYSQIVNDFQKGDIAEGYSVSREKKESFPLTVTSAQKNPTAFYLCASFSGTSGPYNEQFFGPGTRLTVL.

V and J are TRBV30 and TRBJ1-1; D ambiguous. The V gene lost 0 bases and the J gene lost 0 bases, with 14 bases spanning the gap. Germline CDR1 and CDR2: GTSNPN and SVGIG (reference sequence). The CDR3 covers 16 residues. CDR3 nucleotide sequence: TGTGCCTGGAGTGTACCCAGGAATAATATGAACACTGAAGCTTTCTTT. Translated: CAWSVPRNNMNTEAFF.

This clone was counted a single time. This CDR3 reads CASSWTGVQNIQYF. The CDR3, as DNA: TGCGCCAGCAGCTGGACAGGGGTCCAGAACATTCAGTACTTC. The chain employs TRBV10-1 and TRBJ2-4; the match to TRBD1 covers 9 bases. The length of the CDR3 is 14 residues. V trimming: 6 bases; J trimming: 7 bases; junction bases outside the gene matches: 7. The V gene's germline CDR1 is WNHNN and CDR2 SYGVQD (reference sequence).

This chain connects TRBV30 to TRBJ2-5; D might be TRBD2 (7 bases). V was shortened by 8 bases and J by 0 bases, with 13 bases between the two germline ends. Germline V gene sequence: CDR1 GTSNPN, CDR2 SVGIG (reference sequence). This CDR3 contains 13 residues. CDR3 protein: CAGGRGYQETQYF. Here the CDR3 DNA reads TGTGCCGGAGGGAGGGGGTACCAAGAGACCCAGTACTTC.

This clone was seen only once. The chain combines TRBV5-6 with TRBJ2-5; weak D call: TRBD2 (5 bases). The CDR3 loop spans 13 amino acids. Trimming removed 1 base from V and 2 bases from J, with 6 bases in between. Germline V CDR1 and CDR2: SGHDT, YYEEEE. The CDR3 loop is CASSLSGQETQYF. Written as DNA, the CDR3 is TGTGCCAGCAGCTTGTCGGGACAAGAGACCCAGTACTTC.

J is TRBJ2-3 and V is TRBV7-3; tentatively, D is TRBD2 (6 bases). The V and J ends lost 2 bases and 3 bases respectively, with 12 bases between them. This CDR3 contains 15 residues. CDR1 is SGHTA and CDR2 is FQGTGA in the germline V gene. CDR3 nucleotide sequence: TGTGCCAGCAGCTTAGACGGGAGTTGGACAGATACGCAGTATTTT. It encodes CASSLDGSWTDTQYF.

The chain has TRBV29-1 and TRBJ2-2, with D perhaps matching TRBD1 (6 bases). Germline V gene lookup returns CDR1 SQVTM and CDR2 ANQGSEA. Deletions cut 7 bases from V and 7 bases from J, with 22 bases between. The CDR3 runs to 15 residues. Here the CDR3 reads CSAVRPGAPVGELFF. The CDR3 coding sequence is TGCAGCGCCGTGAGGCCAGGGGCTCCGGTCGGGGAGCTGTTTTTT.

This CDR3 reads CASSQRLAGELSNTGELFF. CDR3 in DNA: TGTGCCAGCAGCCAGAGACTAGCGGGAGAGCTCTCGAACACCGGGGAGCTGTTTTTT. The chain links TRBV7-3 to TRBJ2-2, with TRBD2 matching 12 bases. The CDR3 consists of 19 residues. Looked up from germline, CDR1 is SGHTA and CDR2 is FQGTGA. Germline trimming cut 5 bases from V and 0 bases from J; bases unmatched to any gene: 10.

This clone was seen more than once but under ten times. This chain links TRBV5-1 with TRBJ2-3, with 7 nucleotides matching TRBD2. Germline V gene sequence: CDR1 SGHRS, CDR2 YFSETQ. The CDR3 spans 15 residues. Trimming at V came to 6 bases and at J to 4 bases, leaving 11 bases not matched to a gene. The CDR3 here is CASTPSAGVADTQYF. CDR3 DNA sequence: TGCGCCAGCACCCCGTCGGCGGGAGTGGCAGATACGCAGTATTTT.